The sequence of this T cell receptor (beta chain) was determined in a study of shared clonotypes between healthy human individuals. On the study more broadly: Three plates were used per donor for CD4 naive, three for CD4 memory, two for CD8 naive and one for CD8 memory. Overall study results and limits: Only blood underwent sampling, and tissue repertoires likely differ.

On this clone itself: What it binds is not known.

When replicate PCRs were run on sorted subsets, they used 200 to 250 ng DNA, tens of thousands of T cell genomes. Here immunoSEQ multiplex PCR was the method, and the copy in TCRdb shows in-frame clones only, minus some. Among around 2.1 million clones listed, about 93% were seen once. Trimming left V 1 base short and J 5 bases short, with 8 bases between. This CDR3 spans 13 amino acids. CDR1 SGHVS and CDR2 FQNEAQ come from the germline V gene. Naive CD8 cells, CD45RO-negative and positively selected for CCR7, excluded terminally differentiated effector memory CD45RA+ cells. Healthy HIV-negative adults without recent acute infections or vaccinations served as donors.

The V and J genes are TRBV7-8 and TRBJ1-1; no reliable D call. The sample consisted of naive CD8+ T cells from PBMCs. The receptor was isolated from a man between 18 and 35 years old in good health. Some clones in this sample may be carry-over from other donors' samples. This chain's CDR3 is CASSLEPQTEAFF. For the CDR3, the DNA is TGTGCCAGCAGCTTAGAACCGCAAACTGAAGCTTTCTTT.